Listed here are 20 T cell receptor beta chains from one sample, sequenced in a study of blood T cell repertoires in COVID-19. Some clones are missing from TCRdb's copy, which holds only in-frame ones; the method was immunoSEQ multiplex PCR. The table shows some 80,000 clones, with roughly 73% occurring only once. Sample: peripheral blood. Receptors originate from a human donor in a cohort sampled during active COVID-19.

V and J are TRBV15 and TRBJ1-5, with D uncertain. V was clipped by 2 bases and J by 0 bases, with 8 bases between them. The germline V gene encodes CDR1 LNHNV and CDR2 YYDKDF (reference sequence). CDR3 length: 15 amino acids. This chain's CDR3 is CATSRQKYSNQPQHF. CDR3 nucleotide sequence: TGTGCCACCAGCAGACAGAAATATAGCAATCAGCCCCAGCATTTT.

CDR3 DNA sequence: TGTGCCAGCAGCCAATTTGGGGCGGCAAACTACGAGCAGTACGTC. This encodes CASSQFGAANYEQYV. The rearrangement joins TRBV14 to TRBJ2-7, with D possibly matching TRBD1 (5 bases). V dropped 2 bases and J dropped 3 bases, with 14 bases sitting between them. Germline values: CDR1 SGHDN, CDR2 FVKESK. The CDR3 covers 15 residues.

The CDR3 is CASSPAPRDSSYEQYF. The CDR3 DNA reads as TGTGCCAGCAGCCCCGCCCCCCGGGACAGCTCCTACGAGCAGTACTTC. The rearrangement joins TRBV7-9 to TRBJ2-7; 7 nucleotides agree with TRBD1. The J segment lost 0 bases and the V segment lost 5 bases, leaving 10 bases of the junction unmatched. CDR1 and CDR2 from the germline V gene are SEHNR and FQNEAQ (reference sequence). This CDR3 comprises 16 residues.

This chain joins TRBV30 and TRBJ1-6, with a tentative D call TRBD1 (6 bases). Trimming cost V 0 bases and J 9 bases, with 12 bases left between them. CDR1 and CDR2 (germline): GTSNPN, SVGIG (reference sequence). There are 14 residues in the CDR3. The CDR3 sequence: CAWSVDSVSSPLHF. The CDR3 coding sequence is TGTGCCTGGAGTGTGGACAGCGTGAGTTCACCCCTCCACTTT.

This chain uses TRBV7-2 with TRBJ2-7; D is possibly TRBD2 (6 bases). Germline CDR1 SGHTA, CDR2 FQGNSA. CDR3 size: 12 residues. V gave up 5 bases and J gave up 4 bases, with 9 bases separating them. The CDR3 sequence: CASSAREYEQYF. DNA for the CDR3: TGTGCCAGCAGCGCCCGGGAGTACGAGCAGTACTTC.

This clone was observed a handful of times. This chain joins TRBV30 and TRBJ1-6, with 7 bases that match TRBD1. The germline V gene encodes CDR1 GTSNPN and CDR2 SVGIG (reference sequence). The CDR3 contains 12 residues. V trimming: 7 bases; J trimming: 7 bases; junction bases outside the gene matches: 4. The CDR3 coding sequence is TGTGCCTCGTCGACAGGGAATTCACCCCTCCACTTT. Residues: CASSTGNSPLHF.

This clone came up once. The chain carries TRBV6-5 and TRBJ1-2, with unresolved D. The CDR3 contains 13 residues. Trimming removed 5 bases from V and 2 bases from J, with 9 bases in between. Germline values: CDR1 MNHEY, CDR2 SVGAGI. CDR3 loop: CASSRMRNYGYTF. In DNA form, the CDR3 reads TGTGCCAGCAGTCGAATGAGGAACTATGGCTACACCTTC.

This chain uses TRBV25-1 with TRBJ2-7, with D possibly matching TRBD2 (6 bases). The CDR3 extends over 13 amino acids. V was cut by 11 bases and J by 0 bases, with 14 bases left in between. In germline, CDR1 is MGHDK, CDR2 SYGVNS. CDR3 amino acids: CAGDCLPSYEQYF. For the CDR3, the DNA is TGTGCCGGGGACTGTCTACCCTCCTACGAGCAGTACTTC.

J is TRBJ2-5 and V is TRBV9; possible D gene TRBD1, 6 bases. The germline gives CDR1 SGDLS, CDR2 YYNGEE. Trimming took off 0 bases at V and 4 bases at J, with 13 bases between the two ends. The length of the CDR3 is 15 residues. The CDR3 nucleotides read TGTGCCAGCAGCGTAGTCGGACAGTTGGGAGAGACCCAGTACTTC. As protein: CASSVVGQLGETQYF.

V gene TRBV6-1 combines with J gene TRBJ2-5; tentative D call: TRBD2 (6 bases). The V end was cut by 0 bases, the J end by 4 bases, with 15 bases between. Germline CDR1 and CDR2: MNHNS and SASEGT. There are 16 residues in the CDR3. Written as DNA, the CDR3 is TGTGCCAGCAGTGAAGCTGTTGGGAGGACCCGAGAGACCCAGTACTTC. Translated: CASSEAVGRTRETQYF.

The rearrangement links TRBV18 to TRBJ2-3; 11 bases fit TRBD2. CDR3 size: 20 residues. Trimming at V came to 3 bases and at J to 7 bases, leaving 21 bases not matched to a gene. CDR1 and CDR2 (germline): KGHSH, LQKENI. The DNA of the CDR3 is TGTGCCAGCTCACCCTTTCAGGGGCTAGCGGGGGGCCACCGAACTAATACGCAGTATTTT. It translates to CASSPFQGLAGGHRTNTQYF.

This clone was counted a single time. J is TRBJ2-7 and V is TRBV4-2; 12 bases map to TRBD2. Germline values: CDR1 LGHNA, CDR2 YNFKEQ. The CDR3 is 15 amino acids. V gave up 1 base and J gave up 4 bases; unmatched junction bases: 2. The CDR3 is CASSQGLAGAYEQYF. CDR3 sequence (DNA): TGTGCCAGCAGCCAAGGACTAGCGGGGGCATACGAGCAGTACTTC.

This sequence joins TRBV30 and TRBJ1-4; perhaps TRBD1 as D (6 bases). Germline-derived CDR1 and CDR2 are GTSNPN and SVGIG (reference sequence). The CDR3 loop spans 12 amino acids. The V end lost 4 bases, the J end lost 5 bases, and 8 bases lay between the germline ends. The CDR3: CAWNRANEKLFF. The CDR3 DNA follows: TGTGCCTGGAACAGGGCCAATGAAAAACTGTTTTTT.

CDR3 residues: CASSHWGGAGSQPNYGYTF. The CDR3 nucleotides read TGTGCCAGCAGCCATTGGGGAGGGGCAGGAAGCCAACCTAACTATGGCTACACCTTC. This chain connects TRBV3-1 (or the pseudogene TRBV3-2) to TRBJ1-2; D is perhaps TRBD1 (5 bases). CDR3 length: 19 amino acids. CDR1 is LGHDT and CDR2 is YNNKEL in the germline V gene (reference sequence). The V end lost 3 bases, the J end lost 0 bases, and 23 bases lay between the germline ends.

This chain uses TRBV5-1 with TRBJ2-3; the D gene is possibly TRBD1 (5 bases). Germline values: CDR1 SGHRS, CDR2 YFSETQ. Trimming cost V 0 bases and J 2 bases, with 13 bases left between them. CDR3 length: 16 amino acids. The CDR3 bases are TGCGCCAGCAGCTTGGTAGTAGCAGGGAACACAGATACGCAGTATTTT. Amino acid sequence: CASSLVVAGNTDTQYF.

The chain recombines TRBV30 with TRBJ2-5, with 7 positions matching TRBD1. The CDR3 totals 12 residues. J gave up 5 bases and V 8 bases, and 8 bases lay outside the gene matches. The germline gives CDR1 GTSNPN, CDR2 SVGIG (reference sequence). CDR3 DNA sequence: TGTGCCCTGGACAGGCCTTTGGAGACCCAGTACTTC. Translating gives CALDRPLETQYF.

V gene TRBV6-6 combines with J gene TRBJ1-6; tentative D call: TRBD1 (5 bases). The V gene lost 2 bases and the J gene lost 7 bases, with 12 bases spanning the gap. Germline lookup yields CDR1 MNHNY and CDR2 SVGAGI (reference sequence). The CDR3 length is 15 residues. CDR3 nucleotides: TGTGCCAGCAGTTACGACTCAGACAGAAATTCACCCCTCCACTTT. Translating gives CASSYDSDRNSPLHF.

This clone was seen more than once but under ten times. This rearrangement joins TRBV7-2 to TRBJ2-7; D may be TRBD1 (5 bases). CDR1 and CDR2 (germline): SGHTA, FQGNSA. The CDR3 covers 14 residues. Deletions cut 2 bases from V and 2 bases from J, with 10 bases between. CDR3 residues: CASSLSPGTYEQYF. For the CDR3, the DNA is TGTGCCAGCAGCTTATCTCCAGGGACCTACGAGCAGTACTTC.

V usage is TRBV4-1 and J usage is TRBJ1-4; D is unresolved. The CDR3 loop spans 15 amino acids. CDR1 and CDR2 (germline): MGHRA, YSYEKL. V was clipped by 5 bases and J by 0 bases, with 10 bases between them. CDR3 sequence (DNA): TGCGCCAGCAGCTCTTACACATCAACTAATGAAAAACTGTTTTTT. This codes for CASSSYTSTNEKLFF.

The sample holds a few counts of this clone. The gene calls are TRBV5-1 and TRBJ1-2; 9 bases line up with TRBD1. This CDR3 comprises 16 residues. Trimming removed 6 bases from V and 1 base from J; junction bases left unmatched: 10. Germline-derived CDR1 and CDR2 are SGHRS and YFSETQ. The CDR3 nucleotides read TGCGCCAGCAAAAGGACCGGGACAGGGAGTAACTATGGCTACACCTTC. Encoded protein: CASKRTGTGSNYGYTF.